A single sample gave rise to the 3 T cell receptor beta chains below, sequenced in a study of T-cell memory formation after mild COVID-19. Via MiXCR, TCRdb re-called the 5' RACE reads, giving one row per CDR3 protein. The sample has around 200,000 distinct CDR3 sequences; about a fifth are singletons. Sequences were obtained from PBMCs or a T cell subset sorted from them (not recorded which). Every receptor here comes from an adult woman who had mild COVID-19 (a few samples of this study predate the infection). Cell type and time point are not known.

CDR3 sequence reads: CASTSIWGPNTGELFF. The CDR3 bases are TGTGCCAGCACCTCTATCTGGGGTCCGAACACCGGGGAGCTGTTTTTT. This rearrangement joins TRBV7-9 to TRBJ2-2; D call uncertain. CDR3 length: 16 residues. Germline values: CDR1 SEHNR, CDR2 FQNEAQ (reference sequence). V was trimmed by 7 bases and J by 0 bases, leaving 15 bases between them.

This clonotype came up a few times. The genes are TRBV29-1 and TRBJ2-7; D possibly corresponds to TRBD2 (6 bases). The length of the CDR3 is 14 residues. From germline, CDR1 is SQVTM and CDR2 ANQGSEA. The ends were cut back, 7 bases at V and 4 bases at J, with 20 bases in the middle. CDR3 DNA: TGCAGCGCCGAGGGACTCGACGGCGGGTACGAGCAGTACTTC. It yields the protein CSAEGLDGGYEQYF.

This clonotype was seen a handful of times. The V and J genes are TRBV15 and TRBJ2-1; 11 positions agree with TRBD2. Germline CDR1 LNHNV, CDR2 YYDKDF (reference sequence). V was pared by 4 bases and J by 7 bases, with 3 bases of the junction left unmatched. The CDR3 extends over 14 amino acids. CDR3 nucleotide sequence: TGTGCCACCAGCAAGGCTAGCGGGGGGAATGAGCAGTTCTTC. It yields the protein CATSKASGGNEQFF. Looking up the rest from reference TRBV15 and TRBJ2-1 gives the full variable domain: DAMVIQNPRYQVTQFGKPVTLSCSQTLNHNVMYWYQQKSSQAPKLLFHYYDKDFNNEADTPDNFQSRRPNTSFCFLDIRSPGLGDTAMYLCATSKASGGNEQFFGPGTRLTVL.